This T cell receptor beta chain stems from a study of CD8+CD57+ T cells in acquired aplastic anemia. About the research overall: Recorded DNA amounts for sorted CD4+ and CD8+ cells had an average of approximately 3.2 ug.

The use of genomic DNA as template underpinned the TCR beta VDJ and CDR3 profiling. TCRdb reprocessed the reads with MiXCR, giving one entry per CDR3 protein. The sample carries roughly 170,000 distinct CDR3 sequences, about 50% recorded once. This clonotype was detected only once. CDR1 MGHDK and CDR2 SYGVNS come from the germline V gene. Germline trimming cut 8 bases from V and 7 bases from J; bases unmatched to any gene: 9. The CDR3 extends over 13 amino acids. For sequencing, patients were chosen who had shown expansion of CD8+CD57+ cells by flow cytometry. The sequencing sample was made of sorted CD4+, CD8+, or CD8+CD57+ T cells (not recorded which) from PBMCs. This clonotype was sampled from a human donor with aplastic anemia. The rearrangement joins TRBV25-1 to TRBJ2-7; 9 nucleotides agree with TRBD2. For the CDR3, the DNA is TGTGCCAGCCTCTATAGCGGGAGCGGGGAGCAGTACTTC. It translates to CASLYSGSGEQYF.